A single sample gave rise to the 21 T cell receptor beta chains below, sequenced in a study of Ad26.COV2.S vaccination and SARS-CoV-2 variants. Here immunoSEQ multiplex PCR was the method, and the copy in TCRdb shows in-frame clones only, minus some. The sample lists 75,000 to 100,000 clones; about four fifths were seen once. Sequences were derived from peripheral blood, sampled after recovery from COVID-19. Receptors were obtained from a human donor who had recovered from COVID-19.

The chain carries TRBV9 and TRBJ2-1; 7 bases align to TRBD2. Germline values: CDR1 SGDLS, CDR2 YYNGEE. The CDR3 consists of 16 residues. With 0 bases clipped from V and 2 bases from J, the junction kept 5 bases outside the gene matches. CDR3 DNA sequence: TGTGCCAGCAGCGTAGTGGGCGGGAGTACCTACAATGAGCAGTTCTTC. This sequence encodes CASSVVGGSTYNEQFF.

The CDR3: CASSKKKDRQGPGVYNEQFF. Written as DNA, the CDR3 is TGTGCCAGCAGCAAGAAGAAGGACAGACAGGGGCCCGGGGTCTACAATGAGCAGTTCTTC. The chain has TRBV21-1 and TRBJ2-1; TRBD1 is taken as the D call from the table, unchecked against the DNA. TRBV21-1 is a known pseudogene. This CDR3 region has 20 residues.

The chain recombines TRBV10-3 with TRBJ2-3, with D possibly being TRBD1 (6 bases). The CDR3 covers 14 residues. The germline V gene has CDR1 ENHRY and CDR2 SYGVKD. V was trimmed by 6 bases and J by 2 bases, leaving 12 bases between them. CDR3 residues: CAISRDTTTDTQYF. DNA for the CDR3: TGTGCCATCAGCAGGGACACTACCACAGATACGCAGTATTTT.

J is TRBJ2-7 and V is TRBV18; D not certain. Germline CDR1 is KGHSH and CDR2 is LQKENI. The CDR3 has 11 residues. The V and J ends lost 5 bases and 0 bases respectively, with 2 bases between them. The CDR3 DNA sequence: TGTGCCAGCTCAACCTCCTACGAGCAGTACTTC. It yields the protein CASSTSYEQYF.

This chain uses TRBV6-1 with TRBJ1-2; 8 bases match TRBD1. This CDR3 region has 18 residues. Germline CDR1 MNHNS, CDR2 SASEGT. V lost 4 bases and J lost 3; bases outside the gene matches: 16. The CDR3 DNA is TGTGCCAGCAGTGCAATAGGGACAGGTCTACTAAAGGACTATGGCTACACCTTC. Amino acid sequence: CASSAIGTGLLKDYGYTF.

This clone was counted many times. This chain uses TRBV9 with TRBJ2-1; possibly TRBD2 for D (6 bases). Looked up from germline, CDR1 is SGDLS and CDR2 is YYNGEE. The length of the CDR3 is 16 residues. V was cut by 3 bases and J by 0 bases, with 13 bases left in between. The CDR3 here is CASSERGTSSYNEQFF. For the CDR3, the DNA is TGTGCCAGCAGCGAGCGCGGGACCAGCTCCTACAATGAGCAGTTCTTC. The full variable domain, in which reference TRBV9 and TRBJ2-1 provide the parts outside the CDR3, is DSGVTQTPKHLITATGQRVTLRCSPRSGDLSVYWYQQSLDQGLQFLIQYYNGEERAKGNILERFSAQQFPDLHSELNLSSLELGDSALYFCASSERGTSSYNEQFFGPGTRLTVL.

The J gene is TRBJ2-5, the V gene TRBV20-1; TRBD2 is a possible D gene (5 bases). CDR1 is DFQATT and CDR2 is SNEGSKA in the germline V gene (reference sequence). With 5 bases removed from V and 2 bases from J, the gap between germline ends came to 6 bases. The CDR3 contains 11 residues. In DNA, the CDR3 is TGCAGTGCTGGCGGGCAAGAGACCCAGTACTTC. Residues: CSAGGQETQYF.

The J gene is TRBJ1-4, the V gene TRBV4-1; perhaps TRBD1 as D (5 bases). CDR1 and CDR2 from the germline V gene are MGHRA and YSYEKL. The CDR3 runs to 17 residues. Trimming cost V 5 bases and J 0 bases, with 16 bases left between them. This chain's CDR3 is CASSSPVGAATNEKLFF. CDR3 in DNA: TGCGCCAGCAGCTCACCCGTAGGGGCGGCAACTAATGAAAAACTGTTTTTT.

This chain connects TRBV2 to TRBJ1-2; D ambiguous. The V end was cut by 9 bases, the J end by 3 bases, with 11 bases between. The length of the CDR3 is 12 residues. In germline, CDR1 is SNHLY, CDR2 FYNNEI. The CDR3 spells CARDTWYYGYTF. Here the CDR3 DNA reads TGTGCCAGGGATACATGGTACTATGGCTACACCTTC.

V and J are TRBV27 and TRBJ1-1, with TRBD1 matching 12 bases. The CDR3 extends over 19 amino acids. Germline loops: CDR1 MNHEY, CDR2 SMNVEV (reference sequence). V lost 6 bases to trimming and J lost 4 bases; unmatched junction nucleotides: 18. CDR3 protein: CASSRRRRDRGRDGTEAFF. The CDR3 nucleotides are TGTGCCAGCAGCCGACGGCGCCGGGACAGGGGGCGGGACGGCACTGAAGCTTTCTTT.

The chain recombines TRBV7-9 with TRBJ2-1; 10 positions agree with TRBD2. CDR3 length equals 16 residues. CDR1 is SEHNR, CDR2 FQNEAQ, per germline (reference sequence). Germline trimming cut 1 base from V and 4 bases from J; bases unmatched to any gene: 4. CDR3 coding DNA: TGTGCCAGCAGCTTAGTACTAGCGGGACTTTACAATGAGCAGTTCTTC. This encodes CASSLVLAGLYNEQFF.

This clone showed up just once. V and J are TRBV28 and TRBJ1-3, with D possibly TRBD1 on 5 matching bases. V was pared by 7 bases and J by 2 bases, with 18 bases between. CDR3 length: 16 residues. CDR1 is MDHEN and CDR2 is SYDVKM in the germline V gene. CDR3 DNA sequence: TGTGCCAGCAACTCACTCCAGGGTCAAGCTGGAAACACCATATATTTT. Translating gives CASNSLQGQAGNTIYF.

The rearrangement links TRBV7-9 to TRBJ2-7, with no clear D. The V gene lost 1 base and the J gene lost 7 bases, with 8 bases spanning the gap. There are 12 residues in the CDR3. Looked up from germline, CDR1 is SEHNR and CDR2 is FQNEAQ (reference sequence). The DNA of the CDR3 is TGTGCCAGCAGCTTAGGCACCTGGGAGCAGTACTTC. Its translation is CASSLGTWEQYF.

In nucleotides, the CDR3 is TGTGCCAGTGTACCCGGACTAGCGTCGGAGAGTGACACCGGGGAGCTGTTTTTT. It codes for CASVPGLASESDTGELFF. The chain carries TRBV2 and TRBJ2-2, with 9 bases that match TRBD2. The CDR3 runs to 18 residues. Germline CDR1 SNHLY, CDR2 FYNNEI. Trimming cost V 9 bases and J 3 bases; bases outside gene matches: 17.

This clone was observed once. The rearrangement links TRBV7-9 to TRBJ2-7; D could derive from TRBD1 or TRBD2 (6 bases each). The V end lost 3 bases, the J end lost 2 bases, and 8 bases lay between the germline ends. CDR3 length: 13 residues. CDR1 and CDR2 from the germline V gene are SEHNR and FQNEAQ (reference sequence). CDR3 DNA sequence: TGTGCCAGCAGCTTCGGGGGCACCTACGAGCAGTACTTC. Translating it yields CASSFGGTYEQYF. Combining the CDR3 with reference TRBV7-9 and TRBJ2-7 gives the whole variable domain DTGVSQNPRHKITKRGQNVTFRCDPISEHNRLYWYRQTLGQGPEFLTYFQNEAQLEKSRLLSDRFSAERPKGSFSTLEIQRTEQGDSAMYLCASSFGGTYEQYFGPGTRLTVT.

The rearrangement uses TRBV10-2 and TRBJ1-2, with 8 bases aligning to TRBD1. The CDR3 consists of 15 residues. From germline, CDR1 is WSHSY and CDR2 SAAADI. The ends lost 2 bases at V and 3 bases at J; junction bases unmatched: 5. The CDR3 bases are TGCGCCAGCAGTGAGGGACAGGGAAGCGACTATGGCTACACCTTC. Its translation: CASSEGQGSDYGYTF.

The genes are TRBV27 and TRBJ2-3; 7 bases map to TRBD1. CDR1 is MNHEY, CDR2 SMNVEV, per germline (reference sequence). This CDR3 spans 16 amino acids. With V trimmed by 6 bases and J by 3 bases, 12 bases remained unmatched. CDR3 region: CASRVDRTRRTDTQYF. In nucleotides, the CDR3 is TGTGCCAGCAGAGTGGACAGGACTCGACGAACAGATACGCAGTATTTT.

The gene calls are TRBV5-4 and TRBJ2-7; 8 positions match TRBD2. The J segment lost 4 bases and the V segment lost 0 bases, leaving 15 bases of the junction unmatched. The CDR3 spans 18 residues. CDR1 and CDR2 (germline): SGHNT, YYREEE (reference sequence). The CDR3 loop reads CASSLEPAGVPGGYEQYF. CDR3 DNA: TGTGCCAGCAGCTTGGAGCCAGCGGGAGTTCCGGGGGGTTACGAGCAGTACTTC.

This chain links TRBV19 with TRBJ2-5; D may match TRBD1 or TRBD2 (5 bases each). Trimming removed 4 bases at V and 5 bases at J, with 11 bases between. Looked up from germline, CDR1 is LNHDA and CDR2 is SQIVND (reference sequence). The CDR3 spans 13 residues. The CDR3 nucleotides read TGTGCCAGTAGTAGGGACCCGGGGGAGACCCAGTACTTC. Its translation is CASSRDPGETQYF.

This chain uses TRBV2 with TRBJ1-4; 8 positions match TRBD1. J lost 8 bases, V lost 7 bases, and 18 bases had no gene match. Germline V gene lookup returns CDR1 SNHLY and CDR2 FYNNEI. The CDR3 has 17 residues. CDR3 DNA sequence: TGTGCCAGCATAATGCGGGGACAGGCACCCCTTAACGAAAAACTGTTTTTT. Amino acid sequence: CASIMRGQAPLNEKLFF. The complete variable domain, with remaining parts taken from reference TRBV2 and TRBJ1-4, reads EPEVTQTPSHQVTQMGQEVILRCVPISNHLYFYWYRQILGQKVEFLVSFYNNEISEKSEIFDDQFSVERPDGSNFTLKIRSTKLEDSAMYFCASIMRGQAPLNEKLFFGSGTQLSVL.

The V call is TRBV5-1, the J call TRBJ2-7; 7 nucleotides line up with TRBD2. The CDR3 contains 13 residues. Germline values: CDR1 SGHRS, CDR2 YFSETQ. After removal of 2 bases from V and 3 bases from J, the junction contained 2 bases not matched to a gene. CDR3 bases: TGCGCCAGCAGCTTAGGGGACTACTACGAGCAGTACTTC. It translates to CASSLGDYYEQYF.